This is a list of T cell receptor beta chains from one sample in a study of shared clonotypes between healthy human individuals. Sequenced by immunoSEQ multiplex PCR; TCRdb stores in-frame clones only, minus some. The sample has roughly 200,000 clones, 66% seen once; the top ten hold over 9.5%. Sequencing was carried out using memory CD4+ T cells sorted from blood. These TCRs come from a man younger than 45 in good health. Both conserved end residues are part of each CDR3. D genes are given only for firm matches. Size tells how often a clone was seen (once, few, many) or the class of an expanded clone, and some rows leave it out.

D gene: TRBD1
J gene: TRBJ1-5
clone size: -
V gene: TRBV14
CDR3 DNA: TGTGCCAGCAGCCCAGGGTGGGACAGGGAGCCAATAAGCCTGATCAATCAGCCCCAGCATTTT
CDR3 protein: CASSPGWDREPISLINQPQHF

D gene: TRBD1
J gene: TRBJ1-1
clone size: -
V gene: TRBV18
CDR3 DNA: TGTGCCAGCACTTTGGACAGGGGGCGTACTGAAGCTTTCTTT
CDR3 protein: CASTLDRGRTEAFF

D gene: TRBD2
J gene: TRBJ2-1
clone size: -
V gene: TRBV5-4
CDR3 DNA: TGTGCCAGCAGCTACGCTAGGACTAGCGGTTCCTACAATGAGCAGTTCTTC
CDR3 protein: CASSYARTSGSYNEQFF

D gene: -
J gene: TRBJ1-2
clone size: -
V gene: TRBV9
CDR3 DNA: TGTGCCAGCAGCGCCGAGAGGAGCCTTGGCTACACCTTC
CDR3 protein: CASSAERSLGYTF

D gene: -
J gene: TRBJ1-4
clone size: -
V gene: TRBV18
CDR3 DNA: TGTGCCAGCTCCCCGGACAGCAATGAAAAACTGTTTTTT
CDR3 protein: CASSPDSNEKLFF

D gene: TRBD1
J gene: TRBJ2-6
clone size: -
V gene: TRBV18
CDR3 DNA: TGTGCCAGCTCACCGGGGATTGGGACAGGGAATTCAGGGGCCAACGTCCTGACTTTC
CDR3 protein: CASSPGIGTGNSGANVLTF

D gene: TRBD2
J gene: TRBJ2-7
clone size: few
V gene: TRBV5-4
CDR3 DNA: TGTGCCAGCAGCTTGGAGGGGGGACTAGCGAACTACGAGCAGTACTTC
CDR3 protein: CASSLEGGLANYEQYF

D gene: TRBD2
J gene: TRBJ2-2
clone size: -
V gene: TRBV10-2
CDR3 DNA: TGCGCCAGCAGGGAAACTAGCGGAGCGAACACCGGGGAGCTGTTTTTT
CDR3 protein: CASRETSGANTGELFF

D gene: TRBD1
J gene: TRBJ1-2
clone size: -
V gene: TRBV18
CDR3 DNA: TGTGCCAGCTCACCCCGACAGGGAAAGAACTATGGCTACACCTTC
CDR3 protein: CASSPRQGKNYGYTF

D gene: -
J gene: TRBJ2-1
clone size: -
V gene: TRBV29-1
CDR3 DNA: TGCGGGGGGTGGGCTAGTAATGAGCAGTTCTTC
CDR3 protein: CGGWASNEQFF

D gene: -
J gene: TRBJ2-7
clone size: -
V gene: TRBV10-2
CDR3 DNA: TGCGCCAGCAGTGAAGGGTCCCCCGAGCAGTACTTC
CDR3 protein: CASSEGSPEQYF

D gene: -
J gene: TRBJ2-7
clone size: -
V gene: TRBV5-1
CDR3 DNA: TGCGCCAGCAGCTCGGCTGTAACAGGAAGAGGCTACGAGCAGTACTTC
CDR3 protein: CASSSAVTGRGYEQYF

D gene: -
J gene: TRBJ1-3
clone size: -
V gene: TRBV9
CDR3 DNA: TGTGCCAGCAGCGTTCCTGGAAACACCATATATTTT
CDR3 protein: CASSVPGNTIYF

D gene: -
J gene: TRBJ2-2
clone size: -
V gene: TRBV7-8
CDR3 DNA: TGTGCCAGCAGGACGGACGTAGCGAACACCGGGGAGCTGTTTTTT
CDR3 protein: CASRTDVANTGELFF

D gene: -
J gene: TRBJ1-1
clone size: -
V gene: TRBV7-2
CDR3 DNA: TGTGCCAGCAGCCATACACAGGGAACCGAAGCTTTCTTT
CDR3 protein: CASSHTQGTEAFF

D gene: -
J gene: TRBJ2-5
clone size: -
V gene: TRBV27
CDR3 DNA: TGTGCCAGCAGTTTCTTATTAGAATCGACCCAGTACTTC
CDR3 protein: CASSFLLESTQYF

D gene: -
J gene: TRBJ2-4
clone size: -
V gene: TRBV5-1
CDR3 DNA: TGCGCCAGCAGCTTGGCCTTCTCCAAAAACATTCAGTACTTC
CDR3 protein: CASSLAFSKNIQYF

D gene: -
J gene: TRBJ2-5
clone size: once
V gene: TRBV5-1
CDR3 DNA: TGCGCCAGCAGCTTAACGGCAAAAGAGACCCAGTACTTC
CDR3 protein: CASSLTAKETQYF

D gene: -
J gene: TRBJ1-1
clone size: -
V gene: TRBV6-5
CDR3 DNA: TGTGCCAGCAGCCCCCTTTCGGGCACAGCTTTCTTT
CDR3 protein: CASSPLSGTAFF

D gene: -
J gene: TRBJ2-3
clone size: -
V gene: TRBV5-1
CDR3 DNA: TGCGCCAGCAGCTTGGGGGGAGAAACAGATACGCAGTATTTT
CDR3 protein: CASSLGGETDTQYF

D gene: -
J gene: TRBJ2-5
clone size: -
V gene: TRBV25-1
CDR3 DNA: TGTGCCAGCAGTGAATCCGGCAACCAAGAGACCCAGTACTTC
CDR3 protein: CASSESGNQETQYF

D gene: -
J gene: TRBJ2-5
clone size: once
V gene: TRBV7-8
CDR3 DNA: TGTGCCAGCAGCCCCGGCAGGGACATCATGTGGGAGACCCAGTACTTC
CDR3 protein: CASSPGRDIMWETQYF

D gene: -
J gene: TRBJ1-2
clone size: -
V gene: TRBV6-5
CDR3 DNA: TGTGCCAGCACGGGGAGAAGAGTAGACTATGGCTACACCTTC
CDR3 protein: CASTGRRVDYGYTF

D gene: TRBD1
J gene: TRBJ1-4
clone size: -
V gene: TRBV4-3
CDR3 DNA: TGCGCCAGCAGCCTTAGACAGGGGGACGAAAAACTGTTTTTT
CDR3 protein: CASSLRQGDEKLFF

D gene: -
J gene: TRBJ1-1
clone size: -
V gene: TRBV11-2
CDR3 DNA: TGTGCCAGCAGCTTAGAGCAGAGGAACACTGAAGCTTTCTTT
CDR3 protein: CASSLEQRNTEAFF

D gene: -
J gene: TRBJ1-5
clone size: -
V gene: TRBV2
CDR3 DNA: TGTGCCAGCAGTGGAGGGGGGAATCAGCCCCAGCATTTT
CDR3 protein: CASSGGGNQPQHF

D gene: -
J gene: TRBJ2-1
clone size: -
V gene: TRBV11-3
CDR3 DNA: TGTGCCAGCAGCTTAGGGGGGGTCTCCTACAATGAGCAGTTCTTC
CDR3 protein: CASSLGGVSYNEQFF

D gene: TRBD2
J gene: TRBJ2-1
clone size: -
V gene: TRBV7-2
CDR3 DNA: TGTGCCAGCAGCTTAGCTAGGACTAGCGGGAGATCTGGTGAGCAGTTCTTC
CDR3 protein: CASSLARTSGRSGEQFF

D gene: TRBD2
J gene: TRBJ2-7
clone size: -
V gene: TRBV29-1
CDR3 DNA: TGCAGCGTGGCTAGCGGGCCGGTTTACGAGCAGTACTTC
CDR3 protein: CSVASGPVYEQYF

D gene: -
J gene: TRBJ2-3
clone size: -
V gene: TRBV5-4
CDR3 DNA: TGTGCCAGCCATAGAATGATGGATACGCAGTATTTT
CDR3 protein: CASHRMMDTQYF

D gene: -
J gene: TRBJ2-1
clone size: -
V gene: TRBV30
CDR3 DNA: TGTGCCTGGACTAGAGGGAATGAGCAGTTCTTC
CDR3 protein: CAWTRGNEQFF

D gene: -
J gene: TRBJ1-1
clone size: -
V gene: TRBV11-2
CDR3 DNA: TGTGCCAGCAGCCAATACGAGGCAGGTTCTTTGGGGACTGAAGCTTTCTTT
CDR3 protein: CASSQYEAGSLGTEAFF

D gene: TRBD1
J gene: TRBJ1-2
clone size: few
V gene: TRBV30
CDR3 DNA: TGTGCCTGGAGTGCAAACACAGGGGCGGGCTACACCTTC
CDR3 protein: CAWSANTGAGYTF

D gene: TRBD2
J gene: TRBJ2-1
clone size: -
V gene: TRBV5-1
CDR3 DNA: TGCGCCAGCAGCTTGGTGCCTAGCGGTGAGCAGTTCTTC
CDR3 protein: CASSLVPSGEQFF

D gene: -
J gene: TRBJ2-7
clone size: many
V gene: TRBV28
CDR3 DNA: TGTGCCAGCAGTTCAACCGCTAGCGTCGCCTACGAGCAGTACTTC
CDR3 protein: CASSSTASVAYEQYF

D gene: TRBD2
J gene: TRBJ2-1
clone size: -
V gene: TRBV11-2
CDR3 DNA: TGTGCCAGCAGCTTATTATCAGCGGGAGGCTCAAATGAGCAGTTCTTC
CDR3 protein: CASSLLSAGGSNEQFF

D gene: -
J gene: TRBJ2-7
clone size: -
V gene: TRBV11-1
CDR3 DNA: TGTGCCAGCAGCTTAGCGGGGGTTGGCGAGCAGTACTTC
CDR3 protein: CASSLAGVGEQYF

D gene: TRBD2
J gene: TRBJ2-7
clone size: -
V gene: TRBV7-2
CDR3 DNA: TGTGCCAGCAGCTTAGAACCCGGGAGGGACGAGCAGTACTTC
CDR3 protein: CASSLEPGRDEQYF

D gene: TRBD1
J gene: TRBJ2-1
clone size: -
V gene: TRBV11-1
CDR3 DNA: TGTGCCAGCAGCACCGGGACAGGGCTTGACAATGAGCAGTTCTTC
CDR3 protein: CASSTGTGLDNEQFF

D gene: -
J gene: TRBJ2-7
clone size: many
V gene: TRBV7-8
CDR3 DNA: TGTGCCAGCAGCCGAGGCTCAACAGGGTACGAGCAGTACTTC
CDR3 protein: CASSRGSTGYEQYF

D gene: TRBD2
J gene: TRBJ2-1
clone size: few
V gene: TRBV5-4
CDR3 DNA: TGTGCCAGCAGCCTGGGTGGGGCTAGCGGCTACAATGAGCAGTTCTTC
CDR3 protein: CASSLGGASGYNEQFF

D gene: TRBD2
J gene: TRBJ2-1
clone size: -
V gene: TRBV9
CDR3 DNA: TGTGCCAGCAGCACCTCCGGGACTAGCGGGAGGGCCGCCTACAATGAGCAGTTCTTC
CDR3 protein: CASSTSGTSGRAAYNEQFF

D gene: TRBD1
J gene: TRBJ1-2
clone size: -
V gene: TRBV28
CDR3 DNA: TGTGCCAGGAGGGACAGGGGGACAGTTGGCTACACCTTC
CDR3 protein: CARRDRGTVGYTF

D gene: -
J gene: TRBJ1-2
clone size: -
V gene: TRBV7-2
CDR3 DNA: TGTGCCAGCAGGATGCCTAGTGCTAACTATGGCTACACCTTC
CDR3 protein: CASRMPSANYGYTF

D gene: TRBD1
J gene: TRBJ2-2
clone size: -
V gene: TRBV7-9
CDR3 DNA: TGTGCCAGCAGCTTAGGACAGGGGGCGAACACCGGGGAGCTGTTTTTT
CDR3 protein: CASSLGQGANTGELFF

D gene: -
J gene: TRBJ2-7
clone size: -
V gene: TRBV2
CDR3 DNA: TGTGCCAGCGTTAGTGGGGGAGAGTCCTACGAGCAGTACTTC
CDR3 protein: CASVSGGESYEQYF

D gene: -
J gene: TRBJ2-3
clone size: -
V gene: TRBV5-5
CDR3 DNA: TGTGCCAGCACACTAAACCTACGACACACAGATACGCAGTATTTT
CDR3 protein: CASTLNLRHTDTQYF

D gene: TRBD1
J gene: TRBJ2-7
clone size: -
V gene: TRBV18
CDR3 DNA: TGTGCCAGCTCACGGGACAGGGCCTCCTACGAGCAGTACTTC
CDR3 protein: CASSRDRASYEQYF

D gene: TRBD2
J gene: TRBJ2-7
clone size: -
V gene: TRBV29-1
CDR3 DNA: TGCAGCGTGGGGGGACTAGCGGGCACCTACGAGCAGTACTTC
CDR3 protein: CSVGGLAGTYEQYF

D gene: -
J gene: TRBJ2-1
clone size: few
V gene: TRBV7-9
CDR3 DNA: TGTGCCAGCAGCTTGGCCCCTCCCCGCGACAATGAGCAGTTCTTC
CDR3 protein: CASSLAPPRDNEQFF

D gene: -
J gene: TRBJ2-5
clone size: few
V gene: TRBV6-1
CDR3 DNA: TGTGCCAGCAGTGAAGCTCGCAGAGTGACCCAGTACTTC
CDR3 protein: CASSEARRVTQYF

D gene: TRBD1
J gene: TRBJ2-7
clone size: few
V gene: TRBV30
CDR3 DNA: TGTGCCAGGGGACAGGGGTTGGAGCAGTACTTC
CDR3 protein: CARGQGLEQYF

D gene: TRBD2
J gene: TRBJ2-1
clone size: -
V gene: TRBV2
CDR3 DNA: TGTGCCAGCAGTGAAACTAGCGGGATCCACAATGAGCAGTTCTTC
CDR3 protein: CASSETSGIHNEQFF

D gene: -
J gene: TRBJ1-5
clone size: few
V gene: TRBV7-8
CDR3 DNA: TGTGCCAGCAGCTTAGCTCGGGGCGAAAGCAATCAGCCCCAGCATTTT
CDR3 protein: CASSLARGESNQPQHF

D gene: TRBD2
J gene: TRBJ2-5
clone size: -
V gene: TRBV25-1
CDR3 DNA: TGTGCCAGCAGGGAACGTTCCCCGGGGACTAGCGGGATAGAGACCCAGTACTTC
CDR3 protein: CASRERSPGTSGIETQYF

D gene: -
J gene: TRBJ2-5
clone size: -
V gene: TRBV7-9
CDR3 DNA: TGTGCCAGCAGCTTACTGGCTCGGGAGACCCAGTACTTC
CDR3 protein: CASSLLARETQYF